This T cell receptor beta chain was found in a study of blood T cell repertoires in COVID-19. As processed by the authors: For nucleated cells, counts were estimated from reference gene primer amplification. Data came from immunoSEQ multiplex PCR; TCRdb stores just in-frame clones and leaves some out. D and trimming were read from the DNA, whereas the V and J calls and clone size are those reported in that table. Among 230,000 or so clones, 65% to 85% were seen once, and the ten largest hold around 3.6%. Study members were between about 18 and 100 years old and lived in 25 or so US regions. The V segment lost 6 bases and the J segment 6 bases; nucleotides outside the gene matches: 6. CDR1 and CDR2 (germline): SEHNR, FQNEAQ (reference sequence). The CDR3 totals 14 residues.

The chain couples TRBV7-9 to TRBJ1-4; 8 bases match TRBD1. The receptor was isolated from a man aged 50 or older who had recovered from COVID-19. The material sequenced was PBMCs or T cells enriched from blood (not recorded which). This CDR3 reads CASRLTGADEKLFF. The CDR3 nucleotides read TGTGCCAGCAGACTGACAGGGGCTGATGAAAAACTGTTTTTT.